This TCR beta chain is from a study of neurological immune-mediated disorders. General observations from the study: Patients with HTLV-1-associated myelopathy showed the most TCR clonal expansion. Those with multiple sclerosis showed the least, falling below healthy controls. CDR3 amino acid sequences found in expanded clones were never shared across subjects, suggesting private repertoires in all groups.

V was trimmed by 1 base and J by 8 bases, leaving 8 bases between them. Germline lookup yields CDR1 ENHRY and CDR2 SYGVKD. This CDR3 has 12 residues. This clonotype was seen many times. The antigen is unknown. Synthesis of cDNA used 5'RACE (with 10-nucleotide random UMIs). In every sequencing run, more than 190 million TCR-beta sequences were generated from 15-18 subjects. TCRdb analysed the 5' RACE reads with MiXCR anew, one entry per CDR3 protein. The profile shows 110,000 or so distinct CDR3 sequences, 3.2% of them singletons. Specimen: PBMCs. V and J are TRBV10-3 and TRBJ1-1, with unresolved D. This TCR came from a woman aged 25 to 39 with multiple sclerosis. The CDR3 region has the DNA TGTGCCATCAGTGAGTTGGGAGCCGAAGCTTTCTTT. It yields the protein CAISELGAEAFF.